This TCR beta chain comes out of a study of cytomegalovirus exposure and HLA in healthy donors. Findings and caveats of the study: Later examination showed HLA-associated TCR beta chains had greater clonal expansion than equally common others.

The primer mix had 60 Vbeta and 13 Jbeta primers. Profiled with immunoSEQ multiplex PCR; TCRdb holds only in-frame clones, not every one. Among fewer than 150,000 clones, roughly 80% were seen once, and the ten largest hold 2%. Comments on this clone: As yet, its antigen is unknown.

The germline CDR1 and CDR2 sequences are SNHLY and FYNNEI. V was trimmed by 4 bases and J by 2 bases, leaving 7 bases between them. The CDR3 spans 13 residues. What was sequenced was PBMCs. The clonotype was recovered from a man in his thirties or forties in good health and CMV-seronegative. The rearrangement uses TRBV2 and TRBJ2-3; D possibly corresponds to TRBD1 (5 bases). The CDR3 protein is CASSGQITDTQYF. The DNA of the CDR3 is TGTGCCAGCAGTGGACAGATCACAGATACGCAGTATTTT.